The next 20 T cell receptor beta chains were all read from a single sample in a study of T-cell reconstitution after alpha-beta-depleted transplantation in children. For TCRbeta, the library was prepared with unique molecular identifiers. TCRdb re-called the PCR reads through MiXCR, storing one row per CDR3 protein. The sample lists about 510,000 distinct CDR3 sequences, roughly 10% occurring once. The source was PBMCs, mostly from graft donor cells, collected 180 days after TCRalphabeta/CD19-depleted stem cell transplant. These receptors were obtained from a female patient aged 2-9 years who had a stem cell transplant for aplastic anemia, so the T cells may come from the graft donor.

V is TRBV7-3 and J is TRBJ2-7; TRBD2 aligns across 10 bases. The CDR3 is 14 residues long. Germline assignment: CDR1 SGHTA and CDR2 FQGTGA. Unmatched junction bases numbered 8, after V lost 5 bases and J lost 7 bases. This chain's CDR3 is CASSLSGRAEEQYF. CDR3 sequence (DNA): TGTGCCAGCAGCCTCAGCGGGAGGGCCGAGGAGCAGTACTTC.

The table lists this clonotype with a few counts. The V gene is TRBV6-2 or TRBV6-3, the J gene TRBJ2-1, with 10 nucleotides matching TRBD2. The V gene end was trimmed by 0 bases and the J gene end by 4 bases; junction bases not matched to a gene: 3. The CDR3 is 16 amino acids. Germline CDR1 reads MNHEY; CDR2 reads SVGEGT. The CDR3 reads CASSYSRTSGYNEQFF. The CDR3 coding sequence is TGTGCCAGCAGTTACTCTAGGACTAGCGGTTACAATGAGCAGTTCTTC.

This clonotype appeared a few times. The CDR3 region is CASSYLQGYGYTF. In DNA, the CDR3 is TGTGCCAGCAGTTACCTACAGGGATATGGCTACACCTTC. The gene calls are TRBV6-2 or TRBV6-3 and TRBJ1-2; D perhaps matches TRBD1 (6 bases). Germline V gene data show CDR1 as MNHEY and CDR2 as SVGEGT. Trimming pared 2 bases from V and 5 bases from J, leaving 9 bases between. The CDR3 extends over 13 amino acids.

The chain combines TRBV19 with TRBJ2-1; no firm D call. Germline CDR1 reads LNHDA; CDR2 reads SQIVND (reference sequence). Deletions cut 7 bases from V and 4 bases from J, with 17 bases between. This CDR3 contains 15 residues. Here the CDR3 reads CASTDALVGYNEQFF. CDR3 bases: TGTGCCAGTACCGATGCGCTAGTGGGGTACAATGAGCAGTTCTTC.

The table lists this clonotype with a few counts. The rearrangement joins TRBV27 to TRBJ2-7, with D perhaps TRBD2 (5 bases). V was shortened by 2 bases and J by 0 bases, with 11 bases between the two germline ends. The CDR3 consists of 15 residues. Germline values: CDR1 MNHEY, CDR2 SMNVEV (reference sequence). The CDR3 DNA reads TGTGCCAGCAGTTTAAAGGGAGAGCACTCCTACGAGCAGTACGTC. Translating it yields CASSLKGEHSYEQYV.

The CDR3 loop reads CSAGMQYF. The CDR3 DNA follows: TGCAGTGCTGGGATGCAGTATTTT. The chain recombines TRBV20-1 with TRBJ2-3; D is unclear. Germline loops: CDR1 DFQATT, CDR2 SNEGSKA (reference sequence). This CDR3 is built from 8 residues. V lost 5 bases to trimming and J lost 11 bases, with 5 bases between them.

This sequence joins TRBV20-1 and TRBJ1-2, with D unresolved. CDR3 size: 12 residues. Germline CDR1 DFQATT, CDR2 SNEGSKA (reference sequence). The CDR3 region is CSNRQLFYGYTF. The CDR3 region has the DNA TGCAGCAATAGGCAGTTATTCTATGGCTACACCTTC.

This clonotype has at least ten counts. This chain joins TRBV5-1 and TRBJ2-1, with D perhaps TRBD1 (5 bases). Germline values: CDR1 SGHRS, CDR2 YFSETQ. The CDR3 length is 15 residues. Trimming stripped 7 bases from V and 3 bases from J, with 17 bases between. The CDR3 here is CASRRGQGNYNEQFF. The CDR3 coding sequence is TGCGCCAGCCGAAGGGGTCAAGGTAACTACAATGAGCAGTTCTTC.

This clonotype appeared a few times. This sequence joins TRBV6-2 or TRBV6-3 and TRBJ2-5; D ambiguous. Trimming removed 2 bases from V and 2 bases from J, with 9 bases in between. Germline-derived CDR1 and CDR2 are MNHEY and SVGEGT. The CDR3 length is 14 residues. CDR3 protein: CASSYRGFQETQYF. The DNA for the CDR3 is TGTGCCAGCAGTTACCGAGGCTTTCAAGAGACCCAGTACTTC.

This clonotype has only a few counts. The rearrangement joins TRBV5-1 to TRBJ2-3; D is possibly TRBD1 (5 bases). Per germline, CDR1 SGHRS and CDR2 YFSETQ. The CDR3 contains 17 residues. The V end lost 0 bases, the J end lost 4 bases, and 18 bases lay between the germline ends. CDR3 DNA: TGCGCCAGCAGCTTGGAGTATGGGGCCCCAGGCGCAGATACGCAGTATTTT. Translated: CASSLEYGAPGADTQYF.

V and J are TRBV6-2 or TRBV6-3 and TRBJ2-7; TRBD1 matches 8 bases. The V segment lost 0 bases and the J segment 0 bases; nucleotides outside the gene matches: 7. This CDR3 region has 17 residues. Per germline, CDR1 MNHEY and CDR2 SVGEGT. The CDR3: CASSYSTGQGVSYEQYV. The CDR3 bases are TGTGCCAGCAGTTACTCGACCGGACAGGGAGTCTCCTACGAGCAGTACGTC.

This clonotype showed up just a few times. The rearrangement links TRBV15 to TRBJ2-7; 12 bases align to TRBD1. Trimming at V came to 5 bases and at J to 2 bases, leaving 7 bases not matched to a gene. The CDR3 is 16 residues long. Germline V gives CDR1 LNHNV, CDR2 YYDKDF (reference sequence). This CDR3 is CATSGVGTGGPYEQYV. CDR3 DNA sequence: TGTGCCACCAGCGGAGTGGGGACAGGGGGCCCCTACGAGCAGTACGTC.

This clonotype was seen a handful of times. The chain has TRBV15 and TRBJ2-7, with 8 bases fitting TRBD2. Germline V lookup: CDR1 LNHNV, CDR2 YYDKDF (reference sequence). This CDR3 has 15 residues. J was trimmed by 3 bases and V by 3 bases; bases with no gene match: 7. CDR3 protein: CATSSIAGGYYEQYF. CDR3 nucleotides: TGTGCCACCAGCAGTATCGCGGGGGGATACTACGAGCAGTACTTC.

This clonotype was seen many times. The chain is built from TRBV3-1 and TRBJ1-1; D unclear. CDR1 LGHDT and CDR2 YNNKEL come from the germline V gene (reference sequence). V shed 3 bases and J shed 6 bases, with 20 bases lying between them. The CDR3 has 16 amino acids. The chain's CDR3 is CASSHSASGGIPEAFF. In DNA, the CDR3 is TGTGCCAGCAGCCATTCGGCCTCAGGAGGAATACCTGAAGCTTTCTTT.

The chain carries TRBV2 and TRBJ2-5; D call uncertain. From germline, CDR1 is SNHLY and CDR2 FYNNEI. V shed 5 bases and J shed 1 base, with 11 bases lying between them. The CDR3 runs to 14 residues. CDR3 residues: CASSLRTAQETQYF. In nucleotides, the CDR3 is TGTGCCAGCAGTTTACGGACGGCCCAAGAGACCCAGTACTTC.

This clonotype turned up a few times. The DNA for the CDR3 is TGTGCCGGGGGACAGTTTAATCAGCCCCAGCATTTT. It codes for CAGGQFNQPQHF. This chain links TRBV28 with TRBJ1-5; 7 bases line up with TRBD1. Trimming cost V 11 bases and J 4 bases; bases outside gene matches: 5. Germline V gene data show CDR1 as MDHEN and CDR2 as SYDVKM. The length of the CDR3 is 12 residues.

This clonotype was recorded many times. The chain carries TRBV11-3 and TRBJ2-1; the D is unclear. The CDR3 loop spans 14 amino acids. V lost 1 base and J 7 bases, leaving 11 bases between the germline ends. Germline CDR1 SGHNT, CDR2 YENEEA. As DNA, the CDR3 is TGTGCCAGCAGCTTAGTCGCTGCGGTAAATGAGCAGTTCTTC. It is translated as CASSLVAAVNEQFF.

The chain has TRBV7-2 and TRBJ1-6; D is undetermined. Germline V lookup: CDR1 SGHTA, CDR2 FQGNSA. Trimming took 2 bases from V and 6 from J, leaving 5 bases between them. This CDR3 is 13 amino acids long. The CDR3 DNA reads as TGTGCCAGCAGCTTAACGACTAATTCACCCCTCCACTTT. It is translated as CASSLTTNSPLHF.

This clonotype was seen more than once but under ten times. DNA of the CDR3: TGTGCCAGCGCCCCGAGCGCAACTAATGAAAAACTGTTTTTT. This gives the protein CASAPSATNEKLFF. The V call is TRBV9, the J call TRBJ1-4; D unclear. Trimming pared 7 bases from V and 0 bases from J, leaving 10 bases between. The CDR3 runs to 14 residues. CDR1 SGDLS and CDR2 YYNGEE come from the germline V gene. Based on the CDR3 plus reference TRBV9 and TRBJ1-4, the full variable domain is DSGVTQTPKHLITATGQRVTLRCSPRSGDLSVYWYQQSLDQGLQFLIQYYNGEERAKGNILERFSAQQFPDLHSELNLSSLELGDSALYFCASAPSATNEKLFFGSGTQLSVL.

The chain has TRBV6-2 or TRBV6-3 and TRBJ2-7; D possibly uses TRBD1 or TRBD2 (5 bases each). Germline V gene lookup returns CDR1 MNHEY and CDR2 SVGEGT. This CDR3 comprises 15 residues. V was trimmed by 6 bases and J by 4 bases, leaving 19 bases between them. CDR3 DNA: TGTGCCAGCAGGCCCGGGACGCCGTCGATTTACGAGCAGTACTTC. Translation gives CASRPGTPSIYEQYF.